Given below is one T cell receptor beta chain in context. Its antigen is unidentified. The data were taken from a study of PD-1 blockade in classical Hodgkin lymphoma. Study-level results: Factors driving the repertoire differences, possibly disease activity or prior therapy, remain undefined. Anyone who began nivolumab under 1 year after ASCT was excluded. CD4+ TCR diversity rose significantly by C4D1, and CD8+ TCR diversity did not. Reported baseline diversity: healthy donors highest, relapsed/refractory patients lowest.

Every one of the patients relapsed after autologous stem cell transplantation (brentuximab vedotin exposure was variable). Profiled with immunoSEQ multiplex PCR; TCRdb holds only in-frame clones, not every one. The sample has around 20,000 clones, around 73% seen once. The CDR3 spans 15 residues. The V and J ends lost 8 bases and 0 bases respectively, with 13 bases between them. Germline values: CDR1 LNHDA, CDR2 SQIVND (reference sequence). The source is a human donor with classical Hodgkin lymphoma. The chain couples TRBV19 to TRBJ2-2; no clear D gene. Sequencing was performed on peripheral blood mononuclear cells (PBMCs), taken before the second cycle of nivolumab. The DNA of the CDR3 is TGTGCCAGTTTGGCCAGACAAGCGAACACCGGGGAGCTGTTTTTT. Protein product: CASLARQANTGELFF.